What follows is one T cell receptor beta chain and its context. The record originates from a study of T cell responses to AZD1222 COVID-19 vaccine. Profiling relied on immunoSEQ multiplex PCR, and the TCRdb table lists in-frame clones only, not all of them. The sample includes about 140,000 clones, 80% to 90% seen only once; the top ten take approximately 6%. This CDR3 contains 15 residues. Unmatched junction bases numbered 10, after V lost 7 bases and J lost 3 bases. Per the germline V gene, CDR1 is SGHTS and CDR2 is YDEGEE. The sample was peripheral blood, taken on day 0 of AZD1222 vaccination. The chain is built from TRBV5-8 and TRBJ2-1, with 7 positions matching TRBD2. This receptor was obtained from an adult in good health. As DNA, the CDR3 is TGTGCCAGCTCTCCGACGGGAGGTGTCTACAATGAGCAGTTCTTC. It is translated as CASSPTGGVYNEQFF.